This TCR beta chain was obtained from a study of T cells in Graves' hyperthyroidism and ophthalmopathy. Orbital computed tomography and thyroid ultrasound, together with serum TRAb and thyroxine and clinical symptoms, were used for diagnoses. This clonotype was observed many times. Its specificity is unknown. The ends were cut back, 6 bases at V and 5 bases at J, with 23 bases in the middle. CDR3 length: 17 amino acids. What was amplified from RNA transcripts were TCR beta CDR3 regions. First-round RT-PCR of the TCR CDR3 relied on the HTBI primer set. TCRdb re-called the multiplex PCR reads through MiXCR, storing one row per CDR3 protein. The sample carries around 290,000 distinct CDR3 sequences, 10% to 15% recorded once. Regarding the study as a whole: Also found in blood were most expanded thyroid clonotypes above 0.001.

The sequencing input was blood. The chain uses TRBV12-3 or TRBV12-4 and TRBJ2-1; maybe TRBD1 (6 bases). This clonotype originated in a woman aged 25 to 39 with Graves' hyperthyroidism that later progressed to Graves' ophthalmopathy. CDR3 in DNA: TGTGCCAGCAGCTCACCAGGGGCGACTCCCCCAGACAATGAGCAGTTCTTC. It codes for CASSSPGATPPDNEQFF.